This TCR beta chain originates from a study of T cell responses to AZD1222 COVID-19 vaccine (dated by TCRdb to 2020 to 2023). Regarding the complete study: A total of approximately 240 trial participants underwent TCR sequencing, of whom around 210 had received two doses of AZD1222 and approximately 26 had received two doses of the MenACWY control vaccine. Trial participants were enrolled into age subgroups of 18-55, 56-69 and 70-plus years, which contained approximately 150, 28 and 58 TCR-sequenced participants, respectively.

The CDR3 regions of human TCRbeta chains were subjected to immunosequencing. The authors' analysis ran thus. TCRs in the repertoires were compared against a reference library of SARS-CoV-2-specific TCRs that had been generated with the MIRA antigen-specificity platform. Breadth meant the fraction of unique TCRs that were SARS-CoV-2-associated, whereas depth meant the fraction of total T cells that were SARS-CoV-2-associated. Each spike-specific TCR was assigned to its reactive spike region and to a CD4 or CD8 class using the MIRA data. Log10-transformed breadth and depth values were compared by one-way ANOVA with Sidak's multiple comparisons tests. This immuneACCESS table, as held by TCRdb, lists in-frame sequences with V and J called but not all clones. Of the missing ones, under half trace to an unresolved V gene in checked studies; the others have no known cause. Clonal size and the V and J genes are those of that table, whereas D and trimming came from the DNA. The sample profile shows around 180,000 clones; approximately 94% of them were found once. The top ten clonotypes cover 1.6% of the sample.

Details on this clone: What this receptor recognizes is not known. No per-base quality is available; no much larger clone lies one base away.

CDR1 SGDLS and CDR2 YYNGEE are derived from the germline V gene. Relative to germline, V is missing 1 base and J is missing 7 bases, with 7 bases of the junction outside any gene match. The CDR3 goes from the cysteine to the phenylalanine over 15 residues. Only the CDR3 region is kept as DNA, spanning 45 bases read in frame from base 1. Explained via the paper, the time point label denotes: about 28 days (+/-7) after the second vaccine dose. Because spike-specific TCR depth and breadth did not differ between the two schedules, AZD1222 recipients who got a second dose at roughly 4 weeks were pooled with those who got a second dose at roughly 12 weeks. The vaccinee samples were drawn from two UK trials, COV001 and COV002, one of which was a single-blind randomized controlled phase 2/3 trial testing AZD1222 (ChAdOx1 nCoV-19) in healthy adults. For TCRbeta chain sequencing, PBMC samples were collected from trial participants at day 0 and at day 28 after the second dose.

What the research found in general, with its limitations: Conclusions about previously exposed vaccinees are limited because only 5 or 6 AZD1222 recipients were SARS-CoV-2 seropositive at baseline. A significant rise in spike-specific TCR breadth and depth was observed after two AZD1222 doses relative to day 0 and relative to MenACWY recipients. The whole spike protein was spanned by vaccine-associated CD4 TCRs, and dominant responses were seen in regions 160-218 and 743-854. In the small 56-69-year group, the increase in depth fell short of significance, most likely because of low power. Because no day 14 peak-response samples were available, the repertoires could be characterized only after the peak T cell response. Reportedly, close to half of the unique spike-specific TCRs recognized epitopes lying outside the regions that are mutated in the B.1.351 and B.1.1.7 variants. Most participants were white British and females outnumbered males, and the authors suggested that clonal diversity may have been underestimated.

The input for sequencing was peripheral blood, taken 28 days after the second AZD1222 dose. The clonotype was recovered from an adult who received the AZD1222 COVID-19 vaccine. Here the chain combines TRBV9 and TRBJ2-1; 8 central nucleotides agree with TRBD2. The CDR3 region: CASSVSSGALNEQFF. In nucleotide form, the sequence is TGTGCCAGCAGCGTAAGTAGCGGGGCGTTGAATGAGCAGTTCTTC.